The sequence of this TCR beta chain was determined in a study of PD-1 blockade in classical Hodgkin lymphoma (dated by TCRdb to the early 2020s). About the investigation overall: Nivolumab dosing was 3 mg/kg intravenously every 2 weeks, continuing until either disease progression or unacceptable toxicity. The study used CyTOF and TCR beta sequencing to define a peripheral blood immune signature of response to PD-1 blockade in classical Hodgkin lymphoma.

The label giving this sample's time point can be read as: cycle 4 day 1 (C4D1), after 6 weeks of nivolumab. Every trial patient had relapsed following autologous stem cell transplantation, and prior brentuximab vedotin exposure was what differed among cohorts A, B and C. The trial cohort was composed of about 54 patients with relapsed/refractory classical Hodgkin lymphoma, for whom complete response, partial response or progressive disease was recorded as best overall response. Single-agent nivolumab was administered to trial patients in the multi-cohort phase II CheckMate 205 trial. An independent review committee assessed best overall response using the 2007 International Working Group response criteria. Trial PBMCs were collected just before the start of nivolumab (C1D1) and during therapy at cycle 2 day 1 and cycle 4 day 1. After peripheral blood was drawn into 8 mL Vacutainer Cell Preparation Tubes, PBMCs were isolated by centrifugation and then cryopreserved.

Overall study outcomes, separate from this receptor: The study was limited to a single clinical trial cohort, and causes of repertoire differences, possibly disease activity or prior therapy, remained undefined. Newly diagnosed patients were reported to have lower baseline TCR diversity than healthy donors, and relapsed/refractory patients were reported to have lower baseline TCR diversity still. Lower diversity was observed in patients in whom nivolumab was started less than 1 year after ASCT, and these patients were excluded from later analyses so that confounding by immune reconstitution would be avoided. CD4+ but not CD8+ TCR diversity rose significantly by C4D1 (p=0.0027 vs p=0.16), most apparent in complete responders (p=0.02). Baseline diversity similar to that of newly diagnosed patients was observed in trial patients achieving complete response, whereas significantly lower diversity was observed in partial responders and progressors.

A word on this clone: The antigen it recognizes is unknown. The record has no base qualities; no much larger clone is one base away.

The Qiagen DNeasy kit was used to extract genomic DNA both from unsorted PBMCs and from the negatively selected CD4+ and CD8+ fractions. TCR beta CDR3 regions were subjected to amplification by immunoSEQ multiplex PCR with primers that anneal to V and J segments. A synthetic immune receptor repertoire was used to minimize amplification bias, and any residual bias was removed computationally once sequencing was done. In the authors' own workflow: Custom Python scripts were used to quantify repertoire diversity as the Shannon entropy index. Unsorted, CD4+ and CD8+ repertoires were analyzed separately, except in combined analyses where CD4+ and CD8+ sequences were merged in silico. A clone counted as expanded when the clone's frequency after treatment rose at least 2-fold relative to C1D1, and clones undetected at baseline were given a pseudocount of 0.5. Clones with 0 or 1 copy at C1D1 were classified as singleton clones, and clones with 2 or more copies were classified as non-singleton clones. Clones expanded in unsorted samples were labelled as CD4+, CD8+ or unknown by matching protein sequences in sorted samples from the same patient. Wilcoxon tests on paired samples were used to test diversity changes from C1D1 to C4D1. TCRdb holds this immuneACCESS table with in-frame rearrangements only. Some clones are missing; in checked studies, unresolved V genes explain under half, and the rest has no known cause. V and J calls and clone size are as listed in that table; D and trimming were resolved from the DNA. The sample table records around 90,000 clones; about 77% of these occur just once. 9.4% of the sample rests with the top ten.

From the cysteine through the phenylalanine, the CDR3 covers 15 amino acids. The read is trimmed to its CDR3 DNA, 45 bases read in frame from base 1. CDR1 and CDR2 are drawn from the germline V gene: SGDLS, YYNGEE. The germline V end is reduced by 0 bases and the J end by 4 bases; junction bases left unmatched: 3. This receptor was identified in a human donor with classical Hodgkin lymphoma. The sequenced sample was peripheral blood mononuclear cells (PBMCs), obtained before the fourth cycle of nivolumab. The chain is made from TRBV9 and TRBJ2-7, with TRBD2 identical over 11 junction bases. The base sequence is TGTGCCAGCAGCGTAGGACTAGCGGGACTGTACGAGCAGTACTTC. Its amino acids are CASSVGLAGLYEQYF.